This TCR beta chain was sequenced in a study of blood T cell repertoires in COVID-19. Study context: Specimens from acute and convalescent COVID-19 originated in the United States, Italy and Spain.

This clone turned up a few times. The CDR3 contains 14 residues. Germline values: CDR1 SNHLY, CDR2 FYNNEI. Trimming cost V 3 bases and J 2 bases, with 10 bases left between them. Original analysis: Reference gene primer amplification yielded estimated nucleated cell counts. Libraries were prepared by immunoSEQ multiplex PCR; TCRdb keeps only in-frame clonotypes and omits some of them. From that table come the V and J calls and clone size; the DNA was used to work out D and trimming. The data show under 200,000 clones, approximately 90% seen once. The chain uses TRBV2 and TRBJ2-5; the D is unclear. The receptor's source is a woman aged 60 to 75 who had recovered from COVID-19. Sample: peripheral blood. The CDR3: CASSERSEQETQYF. DNA for the CDR3: TGTGCCAGCAGTGAGAGGTCAGAACAAGAGACCCAGTACTTC.